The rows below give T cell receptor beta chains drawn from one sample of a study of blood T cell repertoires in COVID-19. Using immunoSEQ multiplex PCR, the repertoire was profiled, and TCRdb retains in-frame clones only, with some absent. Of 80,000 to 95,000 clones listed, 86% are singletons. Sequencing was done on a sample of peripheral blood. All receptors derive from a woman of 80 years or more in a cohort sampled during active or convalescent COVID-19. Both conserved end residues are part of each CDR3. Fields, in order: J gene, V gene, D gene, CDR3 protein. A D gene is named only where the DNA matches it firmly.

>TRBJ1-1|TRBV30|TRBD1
CAWSVQGFDEAFF
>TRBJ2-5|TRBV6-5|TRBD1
CASSYSMGTGKETQYF
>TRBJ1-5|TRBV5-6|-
CASSKTGGNQPQHF
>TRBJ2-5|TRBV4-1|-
CASSQEGVAGPGETQYF
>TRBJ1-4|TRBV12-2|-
CASRGQWVNEKLFF
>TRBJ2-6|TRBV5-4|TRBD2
CASSLEVLAGDYAGANVLTF
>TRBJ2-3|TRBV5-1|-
CASSLASGTDTQYF
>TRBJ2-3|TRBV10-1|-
CASSPAGARTDTQYF
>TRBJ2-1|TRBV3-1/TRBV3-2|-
CASSQEGSRNEQFF
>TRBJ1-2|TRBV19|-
CASSILQGHGYTF
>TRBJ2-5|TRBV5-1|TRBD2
CASSLVLAGEETQYF
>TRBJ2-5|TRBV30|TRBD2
CAWSPGFFGTSGSETQYF
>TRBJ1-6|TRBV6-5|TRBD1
CASRWTGDNSPLHF
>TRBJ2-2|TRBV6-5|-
CATLRDSANTGELFF
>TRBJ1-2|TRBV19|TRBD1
CASTPSKTGTGYTF
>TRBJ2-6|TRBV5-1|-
CASLSGANVLTF
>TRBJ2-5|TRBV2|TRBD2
CASSGTSGRATETQYF
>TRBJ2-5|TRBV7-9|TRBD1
CASSKDRVGESTQYF
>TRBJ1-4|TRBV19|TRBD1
CASMGQDLSEKLFF
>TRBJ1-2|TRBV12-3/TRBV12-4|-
CASSYYGYTF
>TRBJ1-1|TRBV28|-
CASSLTVRNTEAFF
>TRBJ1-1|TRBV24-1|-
CATSDHGGGNTEAFF
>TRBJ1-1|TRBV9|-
CASSVGTANTEAFF
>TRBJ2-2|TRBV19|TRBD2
CASSGYGLAGGLGTGELFF
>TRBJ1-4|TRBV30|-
CAWSGGLNEKLFF
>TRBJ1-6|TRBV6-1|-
CASSEVGEFSPLHF
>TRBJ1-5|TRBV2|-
CASSEALRSPQPQHF
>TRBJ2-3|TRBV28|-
CASGDGTLRDTQYF
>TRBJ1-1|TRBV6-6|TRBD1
CASPGQGRNTEAFF
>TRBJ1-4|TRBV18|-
CASSPPAFGGEKLFF
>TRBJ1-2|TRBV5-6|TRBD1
CASSPGGTGWGYGYTF
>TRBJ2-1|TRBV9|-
CASSPVPSYNEQFF
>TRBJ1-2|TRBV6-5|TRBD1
CASSRGQGTGYTF
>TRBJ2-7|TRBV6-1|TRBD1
CASSEWQGAGYEQYF
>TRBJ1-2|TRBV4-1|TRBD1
CASSSLTNRGQGSYGYTF
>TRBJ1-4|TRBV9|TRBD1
CASSVDGQGVPEKLFF
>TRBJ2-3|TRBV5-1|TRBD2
CASSSSSGMGDTQYF
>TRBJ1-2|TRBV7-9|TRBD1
CASSTVSGGNYGYTF
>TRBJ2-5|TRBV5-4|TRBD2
CASSPPGLAGEETQYF
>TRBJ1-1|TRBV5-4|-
CASSRQIANTEAFF
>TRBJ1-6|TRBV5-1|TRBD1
CASSLNRDRDSPLHF
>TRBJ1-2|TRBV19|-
CASSIMIAGGGGYTF
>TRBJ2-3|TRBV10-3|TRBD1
CAISEGQGPSSTDTQYF
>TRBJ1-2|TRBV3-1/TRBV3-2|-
CASSQGSGRDYGYTF
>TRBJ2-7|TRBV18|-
CASSPSVDRSAYEQYF
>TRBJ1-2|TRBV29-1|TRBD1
CSARQGADYGYTF
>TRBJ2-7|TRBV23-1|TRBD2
CASSHPRTSGSYEQYF
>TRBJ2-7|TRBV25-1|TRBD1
CASSHGTGRTYEQYF
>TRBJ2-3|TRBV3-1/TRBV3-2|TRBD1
CASSQDFGQGKQDTQYF
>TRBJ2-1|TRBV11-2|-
CASSLVLGQPGNEQFF
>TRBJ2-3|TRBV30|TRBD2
CAWSLTSGKPDTQYF